The sample holds one count of the clone carrying this T cell receptor (beta chain). The antigen remains unidentified. Only in-frame clones appear in the TCRdb table, and some are missing; sequencing was by immunoSEQ multiplex PCR. The repertoire holds 95,000 to 150,000 clones, roughly 93% seen once, with around 1.7% in the top ten. V lost 6 bases to trimming and J lost 4 bases, with 10 bases between them. Germline lookup yields CDR1 MNHEY and CDR2 SVGEGT. This CDR3 is 12 amino acids long. This record comes from a study of T cell responses to AZD1222 COVID-19 vaccine. General observations from the study: Repertoires were collected only later (after the peak T cell response had occurred). Donor demographics were predominantly white British with a female majority; clonal diversity may be underestimated.

The sample was peripheral blood, taken on day 0 of AZD1222 vaccination. The rearrangement joins TRBV6-2 or TRBV6-3 to TRBJ2-7, with D maybe TRBD1 (6 bases). This TCR derives from an adult in good health. In DNA form, the CDR3 reads TGTGCCAGCAGCCAAACAGGGTACGAGCAGTACGTC. Residues: CASSQTGYEQYV.